This TCR beta chain derives from a study of T cells expressing NK-cell markers. Overall study context: Seven HCMV-seropositive donors and one seronegative donor made up the eight sequenced donors. Overall study results and limits: One observes that, in several donors, these clonotypes were also the leading ones within the CD3+CD56-NKG2C+ fraction. Dominant NKG2C+ clonotypes in five to seven donors made up about 1.0-7.0% of CD8+ T cells.

About this clonotype itself: Its antigen is undetermined.

Germline V CDR1 and CDR2: SGHRS, YFSETQ. The length of the CDR3 is 15 residues. As the method of synthesis, 5'RACE template switching with UMIs yielded TCR beta cDNA. From its re-call of the 5' RACE reads, TCRdb lists each CDR3 protein once, without DNA. The specimen's table records about 450,000 distinct CDR3 sequences. The chain employs TRBV5-1 and TRBJ2-1; TCRdb's D call, TRBD1, is unchecked because there is no DNA. Sequenced: blood T cells: a sorted CD56 or NKG2C T cell subset, CD4+ or CD8+ T cells, or bulk PBMC T cells (not recorded which). This clonotype was sampled from a woman aged 18 to 75 in good health. The CDR3 loop is CASSLAGTGDNEQFF.